Listed below are T cell receptor beta chains from one sample, sequenced in a study of blood T cell repertoires in COVID-19. Method: immunoSEQ multiplex PCR; TCRdb's copy keeps in-frame clones and lacks some. The data show fewer than 300,000 clones, roughly 90% seen once. The sequenced sample was peripheral blood. The source of these receptors is a man aged 55 to 70 who had recovered from COVID-19. Each CDR3 is given with its conserved first and last residue. A D gene is named only where the DNA matches it firmly. The listing skips clone size in some rows; elsewhere it reads once, few, many or a size class.

CDR3 length | J gene | D gene | clone size | V gene | CDR3 protein | CDR3 DNA
13 | TRBJ1-6 | . | . | TRBV6-2/TRBV6-3 | CASSRTGNSPLHF | TGTGCCAGCAGCCGTACAGGGAACTCACCCCTCCACTTT
15 | TRBJ2-5 | . | once | TRBV11-2 | CASSLGGPWGETQYF | TGTGCCAGCAGCTTAGGCGGACCCTGGGGCGAGACCCAGTACTTC
15 | TRBJ1-1 | TRBD1 | . | TRBV3-1/TRBV3-2 | CASSQTDRGVTEAFF | TGTGCCAGCAGCCAGACGGACAGGGGAGTAACTGAAGCTTTCTTT
15 | TRBJ2-1 | TRBD1 | . | TRBV30 | CAWRPSGQGAREQFF | TGTGCCTGGAGACCCTCGGGGCAGGGGGCGCGTGAGCAGTTCTTC
13 | TRBJ1-6 | . | . | TRBV25-1 | CASSELPNSPLHF | TGTGCCAGCAGTGAACTACCGAATTCACCCCTCCACTTT
15 | TRBJ1-5 | . | . | TRBV5-1 | CASSPGPGGNQPQHF | TGCGCCAGCAGCCCTGGACCGGGAGGCAATCAGCCCCAGCATTTT
13 | TRBJ1-1 | . | . | TRBV30 | CAWTVPRNTEAFF | TGTGCCTGGACAGTCCCTCGGAACACTGAAGCTTTCTTT
15 | TRBJ2-5 | TRBD2 | . | TRBV3-1/TRBV3-2 | CASSQWEGSKETQYF | TGTGCCAGCAGCCAATGGGAGGGGAGTAAGGAGACCCAGTACTTC
15 | TRBJ1-4 | TRBD1 | . | TRBV27 | CASTWDRGGREKLFF | TGTGCCAGCACCTGGGACAGGGGAGGCCGTGAAAAACTGTTTTTT
14 | TRBJ1-2 | TRBD1 | . | TRBV15 | CATSRGQGTYGYTF | TGTGCCACCAGCAGGGGACAGGGGACGTATGGCTACACCTTC
17 | TRBJ2-6 | TRBD2 | . | TRBV5-1 | CASSPLGGISGANVLTF | TGCGCCAGCAGCCCCCTCGGGGGGATCTCTGGGGCCAACGTCCTGACTTTC
12 | TRBJ2-7 | . | once | TRBV5-1 | CASSLDRSEQYF | TGCGCCAGCAGCCTAGACAGGAGCGAGCAGTACTTC